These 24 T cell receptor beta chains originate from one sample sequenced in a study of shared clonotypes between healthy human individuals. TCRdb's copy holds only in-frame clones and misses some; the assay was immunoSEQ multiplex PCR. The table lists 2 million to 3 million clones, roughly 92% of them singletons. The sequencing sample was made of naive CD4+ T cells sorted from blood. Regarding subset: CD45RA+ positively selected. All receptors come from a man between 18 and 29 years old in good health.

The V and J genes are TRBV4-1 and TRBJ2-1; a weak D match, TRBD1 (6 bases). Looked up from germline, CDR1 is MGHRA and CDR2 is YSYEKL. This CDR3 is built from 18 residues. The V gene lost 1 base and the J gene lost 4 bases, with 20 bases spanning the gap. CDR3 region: CASSQGGRGKTSYNEQFF. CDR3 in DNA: TGCGCCAGCAGCCAAGGGGGCAGGGGTAAGACCAGTTACAATGAGCAGTTCTTC.

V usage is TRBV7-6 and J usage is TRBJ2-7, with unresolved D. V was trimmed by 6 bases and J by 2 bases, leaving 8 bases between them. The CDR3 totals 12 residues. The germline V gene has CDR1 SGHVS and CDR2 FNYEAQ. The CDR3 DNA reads TGTGCCAGCAGTCAAGGGACCTACGAGCAGTACTTC. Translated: CASSQGTYEQYF.

CDR3 protein: CASNSRAGDYEQYF. The CDR3 nucleotides read TGTGCCAGCAATTCGCGAGCGGGAGACTACGAGCAGTACTTC. The V and J genes are TRBV21-1 and TRBJ2-7; the table assigns TRBD2, which was not confirmed against the DNA. TRBV21-1 is shown as a pseudogene. CDR3 length: 14 residues.

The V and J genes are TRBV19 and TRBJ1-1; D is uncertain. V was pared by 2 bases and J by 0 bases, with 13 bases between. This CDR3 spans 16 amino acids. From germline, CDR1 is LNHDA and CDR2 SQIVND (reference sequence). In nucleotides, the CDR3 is TGTGCCAGTAGTATACTTCGGGGAGTGGTGAACACTGAAGCTTTCTTT. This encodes CASSILRGVVNTEAFF. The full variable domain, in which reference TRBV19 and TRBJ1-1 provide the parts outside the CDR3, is DGGITQSPKYLFRKEGQNVTLSCEQNLNHDAMYWYRQDPGQGLRLIYYSQIVNDFQKGDIAEGYSVSREKKESFPLTVTSAQKNPTAFYLCASSILRGVVNTEAFFGQGTRLTVV.

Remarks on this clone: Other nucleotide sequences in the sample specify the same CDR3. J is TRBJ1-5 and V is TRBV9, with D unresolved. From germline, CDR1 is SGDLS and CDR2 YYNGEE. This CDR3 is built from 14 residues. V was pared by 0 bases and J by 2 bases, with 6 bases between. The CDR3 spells CASSVGSGNQPQHF. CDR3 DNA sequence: TGTGCCAGCAGCGTAGGTTCGGGCAATCAGCCCCAGCATTTT.

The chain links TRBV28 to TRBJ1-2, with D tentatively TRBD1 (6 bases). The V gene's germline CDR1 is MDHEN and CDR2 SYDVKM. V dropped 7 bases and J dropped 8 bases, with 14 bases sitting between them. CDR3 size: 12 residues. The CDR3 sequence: CASTQGFGGYTF. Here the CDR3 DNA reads TGTGCCAGCACCCAGGGGTTTGGAGGCTACACCTTC.

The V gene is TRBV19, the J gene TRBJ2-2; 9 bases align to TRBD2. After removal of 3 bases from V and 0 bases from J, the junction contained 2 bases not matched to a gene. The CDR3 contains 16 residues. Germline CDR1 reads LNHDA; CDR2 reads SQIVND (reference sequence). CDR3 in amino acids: CASSIPSGTNTGELFF. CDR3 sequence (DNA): TGTGCCAGTAGTATCCCTAGCGGGACGAACACCGGGGAGCTGTTTTTT.

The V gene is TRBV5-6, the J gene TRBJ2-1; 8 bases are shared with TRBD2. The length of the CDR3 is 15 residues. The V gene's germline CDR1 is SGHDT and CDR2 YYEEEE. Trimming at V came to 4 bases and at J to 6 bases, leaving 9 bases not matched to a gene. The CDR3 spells CASSREGLGGNEQFF. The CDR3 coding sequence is TGTGCCAGCAGCCGGGAGGGATTAGGGGGCAATGAGCAGTTCTTC.

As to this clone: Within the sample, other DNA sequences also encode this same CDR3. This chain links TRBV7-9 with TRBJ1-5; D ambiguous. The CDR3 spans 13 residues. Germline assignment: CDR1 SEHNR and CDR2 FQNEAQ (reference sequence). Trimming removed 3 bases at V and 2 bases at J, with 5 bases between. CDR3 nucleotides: TGTGCCAGCAGCTTGGTGGGCAATCAGCCCCAGCATTTT. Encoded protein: CASSLVGNQPQHF.

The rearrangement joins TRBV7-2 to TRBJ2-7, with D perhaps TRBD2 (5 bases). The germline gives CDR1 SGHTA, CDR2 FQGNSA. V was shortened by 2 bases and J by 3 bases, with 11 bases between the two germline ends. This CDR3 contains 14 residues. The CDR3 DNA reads TGTGCCAGCAGCTTACGAAGCGGACTCTACGAGCAGTACTTC. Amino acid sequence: CASSLRSGLYEQYF.

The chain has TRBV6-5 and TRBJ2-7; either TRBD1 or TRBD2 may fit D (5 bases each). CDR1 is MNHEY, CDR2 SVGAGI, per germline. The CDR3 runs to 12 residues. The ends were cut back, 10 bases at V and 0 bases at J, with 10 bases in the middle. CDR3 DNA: TGTGCCACGGCGAGGGGCTCCTACGAGCAGTACTTC. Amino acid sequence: CATARGSYEQYF.

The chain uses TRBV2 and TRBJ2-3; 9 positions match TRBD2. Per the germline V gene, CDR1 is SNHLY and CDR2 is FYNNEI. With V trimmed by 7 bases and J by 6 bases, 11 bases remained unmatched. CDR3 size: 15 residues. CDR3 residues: CASTDSGGYVDTQYF. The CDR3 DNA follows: TGTGCCAGCACGGATAGCGGGGGCTATGTGGATACGCAGTATTTT.

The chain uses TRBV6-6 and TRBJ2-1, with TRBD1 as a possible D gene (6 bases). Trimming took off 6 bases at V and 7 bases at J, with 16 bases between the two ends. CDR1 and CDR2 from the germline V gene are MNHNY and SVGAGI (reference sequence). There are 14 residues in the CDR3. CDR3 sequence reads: CASSYDRIGNEQFF. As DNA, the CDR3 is TGTGCCAGCAGCTACGACAGGATCGGAAATGAGCAGTTCTTC.

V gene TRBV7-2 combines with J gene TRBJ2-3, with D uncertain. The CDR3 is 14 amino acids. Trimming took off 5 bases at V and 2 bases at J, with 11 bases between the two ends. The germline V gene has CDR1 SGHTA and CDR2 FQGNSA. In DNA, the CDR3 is TGTGCCAGCAGCGCCGGGTTATTCACAGATACGCAGTATTTT. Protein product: CASSAGLFTDTQYF.

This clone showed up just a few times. CDR3 residues: CASSTGVETQYF. The CDR3 DNA follows: TGTGCCAGTAGTACGGGAGTGGAGACCCAGTACTTC. This sequence joins TRBV19 and TRBJ2-5; D perhaps matches TRBD2 (6 bases). Germline V gene sequence: CDR1 LNHDA, CDR2 SQIVND (reference sequence). The CDR3 has 12 amino acids. V dropped 4 bases and J dropped 5 bases, with 8 bases sitting between them.

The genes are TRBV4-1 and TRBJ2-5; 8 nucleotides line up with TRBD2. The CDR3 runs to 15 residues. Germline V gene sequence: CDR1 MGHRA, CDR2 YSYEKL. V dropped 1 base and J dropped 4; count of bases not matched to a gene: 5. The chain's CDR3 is CASSQVPTSGETQYF. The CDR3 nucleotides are TGCGCCAGCAGCCAAGTTCCCACTAGCGGAGAGACCCAGTACTTC.

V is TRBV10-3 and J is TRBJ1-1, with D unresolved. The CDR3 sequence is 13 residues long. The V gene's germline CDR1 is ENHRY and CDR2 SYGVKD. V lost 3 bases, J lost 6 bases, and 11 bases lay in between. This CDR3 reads CAISEYRLPEAFF. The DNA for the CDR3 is TGTGCCATCAGTGAATATAGGCTGCCTGAAGCTTTCTTT.

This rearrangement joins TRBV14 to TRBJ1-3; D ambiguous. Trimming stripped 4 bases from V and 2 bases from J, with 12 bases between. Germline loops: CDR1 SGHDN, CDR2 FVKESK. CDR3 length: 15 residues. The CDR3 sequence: CASSRTGSPGNTIYF. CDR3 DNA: TGTGCCAGCAGCCGTACCGGGTCCCCTGGAAACACCATATATTTT. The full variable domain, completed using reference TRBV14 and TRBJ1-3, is EAGVTQFPSHSVIEKGQTVTLRCDPISGHDNLYWYRRVMGKEIKFLLHFVKESKQDESGMPNNRFLAERTGGTYSTLKVQPAELEDSGVYFCASSRTGSPGNTIYFGEGSWLTVV.

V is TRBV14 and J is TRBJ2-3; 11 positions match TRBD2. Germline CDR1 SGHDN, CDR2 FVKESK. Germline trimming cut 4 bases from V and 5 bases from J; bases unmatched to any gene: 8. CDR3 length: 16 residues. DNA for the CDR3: TGTGCCAGCAGCCTCCGGGGGCTAGCGGGGGGAGATACGCAGTATTTT. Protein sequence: CASSLRGLAGGDTQYF.

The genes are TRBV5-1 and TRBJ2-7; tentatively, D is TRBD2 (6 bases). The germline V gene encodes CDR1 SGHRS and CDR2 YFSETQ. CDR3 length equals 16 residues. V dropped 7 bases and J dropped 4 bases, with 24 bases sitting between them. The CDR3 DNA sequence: TGCGCCAGCTCCAAAACACCCGGGGGATCGGGGTACGAGCAGTACTTC. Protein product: CASSKTPGGSGYEQYF.

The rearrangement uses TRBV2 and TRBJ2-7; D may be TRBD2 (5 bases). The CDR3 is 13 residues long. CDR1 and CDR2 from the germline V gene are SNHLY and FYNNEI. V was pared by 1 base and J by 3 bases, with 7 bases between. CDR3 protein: CASSEVRDYEQYF. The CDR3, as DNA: TGTGCCAGCAGTGAAGTGAGGGACTACGAGCAGTACTTC. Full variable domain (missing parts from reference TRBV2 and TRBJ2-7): EPEVTQTPSHQVTQMGQEVILRCVPISNHLYFYWYRQILGQKVEFLVSFYNNEISEKSEIFDDQFSVERPDGSNFTLKIRSTKLEDSAMYFCASSEVRDYEQYFGPGTRLTVT.

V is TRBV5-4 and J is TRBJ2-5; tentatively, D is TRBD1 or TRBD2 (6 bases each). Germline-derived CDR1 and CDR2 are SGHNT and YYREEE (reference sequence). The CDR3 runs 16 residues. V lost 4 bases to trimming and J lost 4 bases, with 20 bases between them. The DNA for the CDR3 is TGTGCCAGCAGCCTCACCGGGGGCGCCGTGAGAGAGACCCAGTACTTC. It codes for CASSLTGGAVRETQYF.

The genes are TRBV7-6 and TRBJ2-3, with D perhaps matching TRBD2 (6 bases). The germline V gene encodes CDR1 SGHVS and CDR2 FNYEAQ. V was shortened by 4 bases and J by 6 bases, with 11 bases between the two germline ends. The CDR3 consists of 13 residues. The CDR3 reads CASSSGRGDTQYF. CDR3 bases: TGTGCCAGCAGCTCCGGGCGGGGCGATACGCAGTATTTT.

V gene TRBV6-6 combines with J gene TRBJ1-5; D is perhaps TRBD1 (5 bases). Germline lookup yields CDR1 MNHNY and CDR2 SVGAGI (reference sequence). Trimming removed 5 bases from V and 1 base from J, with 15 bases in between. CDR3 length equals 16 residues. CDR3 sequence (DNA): TGTGCCAGCAGTGGCTTCCTCGGGGGGAGCAATCAGCCCCAGCATTTT. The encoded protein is CASSGFLGGSNQPQHF.